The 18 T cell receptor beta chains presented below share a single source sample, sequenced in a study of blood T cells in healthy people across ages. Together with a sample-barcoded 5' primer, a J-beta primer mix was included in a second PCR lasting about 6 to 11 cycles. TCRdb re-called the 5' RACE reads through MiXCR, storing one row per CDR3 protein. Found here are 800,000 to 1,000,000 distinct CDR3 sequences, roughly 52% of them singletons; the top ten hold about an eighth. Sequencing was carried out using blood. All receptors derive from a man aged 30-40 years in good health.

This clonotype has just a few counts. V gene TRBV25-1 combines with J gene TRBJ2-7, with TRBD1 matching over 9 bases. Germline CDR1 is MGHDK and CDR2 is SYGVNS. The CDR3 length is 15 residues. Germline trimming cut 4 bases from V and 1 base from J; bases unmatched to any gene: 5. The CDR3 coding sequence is TGTGCCAGCAGTGCCCTGGACAGGGGTTCCTACGAGCAGTACTTC. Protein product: CASSALDRGSYEQYF.

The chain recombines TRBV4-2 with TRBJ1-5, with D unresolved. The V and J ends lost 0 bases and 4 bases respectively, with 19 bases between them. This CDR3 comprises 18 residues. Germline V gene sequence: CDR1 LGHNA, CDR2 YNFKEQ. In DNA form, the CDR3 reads TGTGCCAGCAGCCAAGATGGGAGGGAAGGACGGGGAAATCAGCCCCAGCATTTT. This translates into CASSQDGREGRGNQPQHF.

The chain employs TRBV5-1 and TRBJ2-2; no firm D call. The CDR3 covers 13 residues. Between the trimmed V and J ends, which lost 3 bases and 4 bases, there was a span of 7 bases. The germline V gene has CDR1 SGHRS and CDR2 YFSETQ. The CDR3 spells CASSYEATGELFF. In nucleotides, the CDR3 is TGCGCCAGCAGCTATGAGGCCACCGGGGAGCTGTTTTTT. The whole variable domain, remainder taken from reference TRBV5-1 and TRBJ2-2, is KAGVTQTPRYLIKTRGQQVTLSCSPISGHRSVSWYQQTPGQGLQFLFEYFSETQRNKGNFPGRFSGRQFSNSRSEMNVSTLELGDSALYLCASSYEATGELFFGEGSRLTVL.

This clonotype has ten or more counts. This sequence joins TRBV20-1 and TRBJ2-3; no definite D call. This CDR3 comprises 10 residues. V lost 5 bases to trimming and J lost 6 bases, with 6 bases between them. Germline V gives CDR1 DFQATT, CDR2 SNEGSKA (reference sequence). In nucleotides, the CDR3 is TGCAGTGCTTCGCCGGATACGCAGTATTTT. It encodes CSASPDTQYF.

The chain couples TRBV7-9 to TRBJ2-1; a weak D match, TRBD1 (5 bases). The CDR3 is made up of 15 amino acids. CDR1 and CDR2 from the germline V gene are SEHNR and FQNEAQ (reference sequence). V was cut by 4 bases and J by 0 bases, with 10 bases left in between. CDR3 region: CASSSRESSYNEQFF. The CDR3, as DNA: TGTGCCAGCAGCTCCAGGGAATCCTCCTACAATGAGCAGTTCTTC.

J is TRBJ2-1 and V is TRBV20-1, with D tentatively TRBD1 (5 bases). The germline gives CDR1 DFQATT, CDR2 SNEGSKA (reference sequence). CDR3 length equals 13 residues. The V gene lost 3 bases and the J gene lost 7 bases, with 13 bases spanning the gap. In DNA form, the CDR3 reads TGCAGTGCTAGCCCCCGCAGGGAAAATGAGCAGTTCTTC. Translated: CSASPRRENEQFF.

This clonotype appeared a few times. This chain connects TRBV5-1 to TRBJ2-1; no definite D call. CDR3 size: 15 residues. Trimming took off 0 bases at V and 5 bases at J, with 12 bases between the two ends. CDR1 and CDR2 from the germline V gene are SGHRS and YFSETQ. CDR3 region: CASSLGPQADNEQFF. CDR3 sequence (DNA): TGCGCCAGCAGCTTGGGCCCCCAGGCCGACAATGAGCAGTTCTTC.

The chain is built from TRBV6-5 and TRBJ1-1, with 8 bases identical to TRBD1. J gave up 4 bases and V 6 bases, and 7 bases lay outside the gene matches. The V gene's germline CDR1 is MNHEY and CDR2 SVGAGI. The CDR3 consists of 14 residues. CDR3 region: CASSPRGPGTEAFF. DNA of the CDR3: TGTGCCAGCAGCCCCAGGGGGCCGGGCACTGAAGCTTTCTTT.

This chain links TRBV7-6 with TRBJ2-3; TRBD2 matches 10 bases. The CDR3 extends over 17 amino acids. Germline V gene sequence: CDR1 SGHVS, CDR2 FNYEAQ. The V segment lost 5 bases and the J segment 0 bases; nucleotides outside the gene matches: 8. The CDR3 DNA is TGTGCCAGCAGCCTCCAGCGGGGGGGCCTTAGCACAGATACGCAGTATTTT. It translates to CASSLQRGGLSTDTQYF.

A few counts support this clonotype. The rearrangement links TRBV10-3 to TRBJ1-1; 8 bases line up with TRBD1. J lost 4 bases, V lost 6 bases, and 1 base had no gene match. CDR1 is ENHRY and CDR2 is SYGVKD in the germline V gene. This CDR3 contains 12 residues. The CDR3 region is CAIRTGATEAFF. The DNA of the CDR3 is TGTGCCATCAGGACAGGGGCCACTGAAGCTTTCTTT.

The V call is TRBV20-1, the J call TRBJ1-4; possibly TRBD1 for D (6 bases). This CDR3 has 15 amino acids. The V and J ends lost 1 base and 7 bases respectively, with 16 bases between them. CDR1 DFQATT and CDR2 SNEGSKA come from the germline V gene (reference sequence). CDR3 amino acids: CSARGPGGAGEKLFF. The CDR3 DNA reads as TGCAGTGCTAGAGGGCCGGGGGGCGCGGGTGAAAAACTGTTTTTT.

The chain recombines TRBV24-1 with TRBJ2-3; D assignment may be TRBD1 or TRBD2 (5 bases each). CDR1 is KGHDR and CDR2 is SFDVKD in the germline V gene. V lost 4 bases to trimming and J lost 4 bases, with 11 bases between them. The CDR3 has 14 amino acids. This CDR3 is CATSEGVVPDTQYF. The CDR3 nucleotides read TGTGCCACCAGTGAGGGGGTAGTCCCAGATACGCAGTATTTT.

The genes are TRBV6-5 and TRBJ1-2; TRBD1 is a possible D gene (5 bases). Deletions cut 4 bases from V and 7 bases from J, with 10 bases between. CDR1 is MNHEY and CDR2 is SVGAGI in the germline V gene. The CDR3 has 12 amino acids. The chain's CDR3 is CASSWGIGGYTF. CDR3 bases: TGTGCCAGCAGTTGGGGGATTGGTGGCTACACCTTC.

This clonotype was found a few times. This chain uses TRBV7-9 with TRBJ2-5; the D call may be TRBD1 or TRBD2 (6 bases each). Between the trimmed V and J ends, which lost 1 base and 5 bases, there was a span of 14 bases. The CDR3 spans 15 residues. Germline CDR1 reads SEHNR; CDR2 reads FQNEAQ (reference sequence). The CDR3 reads CASSLVRGPSETQYF. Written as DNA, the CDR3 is TGTGCCAGCAGCTTAGTCCGGGGGCCTTCCGAGACCCAGTACTTC.

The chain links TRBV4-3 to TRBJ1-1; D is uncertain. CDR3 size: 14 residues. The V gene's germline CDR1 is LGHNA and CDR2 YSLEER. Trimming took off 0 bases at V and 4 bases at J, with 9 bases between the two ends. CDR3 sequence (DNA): TGCGCCAGCAGCCAAGAGTCCTGGAGCACTGAAGCTTTCTTT. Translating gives CASSQESWSTEAFF.

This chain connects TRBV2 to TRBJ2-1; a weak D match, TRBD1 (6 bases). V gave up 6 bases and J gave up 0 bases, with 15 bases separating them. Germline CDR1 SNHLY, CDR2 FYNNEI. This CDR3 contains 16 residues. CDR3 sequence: CASRSRGRSSYNEQFF. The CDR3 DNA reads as TGTGCCAGCAGATCCAGGGGCCGCAGCTCCTACAATGAGCAGTTCTTC.

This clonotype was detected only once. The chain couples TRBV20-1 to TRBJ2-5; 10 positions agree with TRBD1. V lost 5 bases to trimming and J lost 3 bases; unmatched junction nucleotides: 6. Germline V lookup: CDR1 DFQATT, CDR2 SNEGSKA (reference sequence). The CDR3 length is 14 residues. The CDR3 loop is CSASQGQGKETQYF. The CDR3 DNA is TGCAGTGCTTCGCAGGGACAGGGGAAAGAGACCCAGTACTTC.

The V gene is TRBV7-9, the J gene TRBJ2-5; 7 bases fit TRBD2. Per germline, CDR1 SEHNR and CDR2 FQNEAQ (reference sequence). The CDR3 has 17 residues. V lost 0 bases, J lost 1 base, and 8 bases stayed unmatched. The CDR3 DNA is TGTGCCAGCAGCTTAGCGTCCAGCGGGGAAATCCAAGAGACCCAGTACTTC. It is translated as CASSLASSGEIQETQYF.